This T cell receptor beta chain was recovered during a study of T cell responses to AZD1222 COVID-19 vaccine. Study context: Second doses at about 4 or about 12 weeks were pooled.

Findings and limits, study-wide: With dominance at 160-218 and 743-854, vaccine-associated CD4 TCRs spanned spike. Baseline seropositivity characterized only a handful of AZD1222 recipients.

As regards this clone: Its specificity is unknown.

Clones were sequenced by immunoSEQ multiplex PCR, and TCRdb holds only the in-frame ones, with some missing. The sample has 150,000 to 200,000 clones; 85% to 95% are singletons. Germline V gene data show CDR1 as SGHAT and CDR2 as FQNNGV. The CDR3 runs 16 residues. Trimming cost V 4 bases and J 8 bases, with 23 bases left between them. This specimen consisted of peripheral blood, obtained on day 0 of AZD1222 vaccination. The rearrangement joins TRBV11-2 to TRBJ1-2; D not certain. The source of this sequence is an adult in good health. CDR3 DNA sequence: TGTGCCAGCAGCTCCCCTGGGCGGGGTCGTCTCCTGGGCTACACCTTC. Protein product: CASSSPGRGRLLGYTF. Full variable domain (outside the CDR3, taken from reference TRBV11-2 and TRBJ1-2): EAGVAQSPRYKIIEKRQSVAFWCNPISGHATLYWYQQILGQGPKLLIQFQNNGVVDDSQLPKDRFSAERLKGVDSTLKIQPAKLEDSAVYLCASSSPGRGRLLGYTFGSGTRLTVV.